The T cell receptor beta chain described here comes from a study of regulatory T cells in long-lasting Graves disease. Time point reported: newly diagnosed GD, antithyroid drugs for less than 3 months. From RNA extracted from PBMCs, the TCR library was made. This clonotype was seen many times. Its antigen remains unidentified. The ends were cut back, 3 bases at V and 4 bases at J, with 18 bases in the middle. CDR1 and CDR2 (germline): ENHRY, SYGVKD. CDR3 size: 16 residues. Researchers made TCR beta libraries by using iRepertoire HTBI primers and running Arm-PCR on CDR3 regions. One entry per CDR3 protein results from TCRdb running MiXCR on the multiplex PCR reads. This sample has approximately 400,000 distinct CDR3 sequences, with approximately 10% found just once. Study-level findings and limits: Investigators studied peripheral blood only, not thyroid tissue. Favored usage of TRBV28, TRBJ1-2 and TRBJ2-5 was recorded in persistent disease.

These data were also filed under a second study, of T cells in Graves' hyperthyroidism and ophthalmopathy. That paper notes: The HTBI primer set was used in a first-round RT-PCR of the TCR CDR3. In the analysis, a 13 V-J model separated ophthalmopathy from stable hyperthyroidism.

The rearrangement joins TRBV10-3 to TRBJ1-2, with no clear D. The material sequenced was peripheral blood mononuclear cells (PBMCs), taken at new diagnosis, from a patient treated with antithyroid drugs. The receptor was derived from a woman younger than 35 with Graves disease. The CDR3 DNA reads TGTGCCATCAGTGAAGCGGGTGGGGATTGGGCCTATGGCTACACCTTC. It codes for CAISEAGGDWAYGYTF.